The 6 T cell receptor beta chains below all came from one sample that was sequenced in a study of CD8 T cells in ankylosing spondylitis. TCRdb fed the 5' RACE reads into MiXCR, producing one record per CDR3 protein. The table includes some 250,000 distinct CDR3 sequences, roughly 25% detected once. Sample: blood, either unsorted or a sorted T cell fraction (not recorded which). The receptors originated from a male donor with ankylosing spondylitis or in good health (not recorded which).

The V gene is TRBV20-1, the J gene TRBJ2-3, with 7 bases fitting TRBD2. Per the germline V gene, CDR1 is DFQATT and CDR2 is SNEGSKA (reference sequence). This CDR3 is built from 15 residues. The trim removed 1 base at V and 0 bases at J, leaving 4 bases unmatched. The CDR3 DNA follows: TGCAGTGCTAGAGGCCCGGGGGGAAGCACAGATACGCAGTATTTT. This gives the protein CSARGPGGSTDTQYF.

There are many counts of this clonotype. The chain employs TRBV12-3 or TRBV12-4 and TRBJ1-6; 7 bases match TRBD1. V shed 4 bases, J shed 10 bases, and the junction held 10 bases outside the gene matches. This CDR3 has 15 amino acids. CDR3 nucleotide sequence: TGTGCCAGCAGTTCAACCGGGACAGAAAGATCACCCCTCCACTTT. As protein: CASSSTGTERSPLHF.

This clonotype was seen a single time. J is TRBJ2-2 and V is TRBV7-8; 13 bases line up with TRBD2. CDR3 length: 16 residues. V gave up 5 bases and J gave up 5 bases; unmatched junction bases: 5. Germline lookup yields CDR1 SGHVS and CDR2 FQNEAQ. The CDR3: CASSGGLAGVTGELFF. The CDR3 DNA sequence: TGTGCCAGCAGCGGAGGACTAGCGGGGGTAACCGGGGAGCTGTTTTTT.

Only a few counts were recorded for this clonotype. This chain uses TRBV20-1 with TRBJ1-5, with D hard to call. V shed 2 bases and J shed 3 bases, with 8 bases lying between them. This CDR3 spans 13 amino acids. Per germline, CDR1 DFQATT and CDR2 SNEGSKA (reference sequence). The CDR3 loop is CSARRQSNQPQHF. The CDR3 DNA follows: TGCAGTGCTAGAAGGCAGTCCAATCAGCCCCAGCATTTT.

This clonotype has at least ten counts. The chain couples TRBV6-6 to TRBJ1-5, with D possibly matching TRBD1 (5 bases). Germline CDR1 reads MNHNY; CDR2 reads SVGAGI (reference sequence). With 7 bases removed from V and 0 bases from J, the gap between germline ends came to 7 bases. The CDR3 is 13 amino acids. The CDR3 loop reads CASTRDSNQPQHF. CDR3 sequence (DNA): TGTGCCAGCACCAGGGATAGCAATCAGCCCCAGCATTTT.

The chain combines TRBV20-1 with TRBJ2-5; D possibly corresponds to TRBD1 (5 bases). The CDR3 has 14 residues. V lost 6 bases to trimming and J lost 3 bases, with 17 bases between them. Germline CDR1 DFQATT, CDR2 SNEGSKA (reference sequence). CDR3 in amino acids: CSASVPRVEETQYF. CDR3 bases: TGCAGTGCGTCCGTCCCCAGGGTGGAAGAGACCCAGTACTTC.